These 19 T cell receptor beta chains came from one sample sequenced in a study of CD8 T cells in ankylosing spondylitis. TCRdb re-derived calls from the 5' RACE reads in MiXCR, one entry per CDR3 protein. This table holds 350,000 or so distinct CDR3 sequences, 9.5% to 13% found once. Sequencing was carried out using blood, either unsorted or a sorted T cell fraction (not recorded which). These TCRs come from a female donor with ankylosing spondylitis or in good health (not recorded which).

This clonotype has ten or more counts. CDR3 in DNA: TGCAGTGCCACCTGGGAGCGGGAGCAATACAATGAGCAGTTCTTC. Its protein product is CSATWEREQYNEQFF. The genes are TRBV20-1 and TRBJ2-1; 8 bases map to TRBD2. Trimming at V came to 6 bases and at J to 4 bases, leaving 11 bases not matched to a gene. This CDR3 is 15 amino acids long. CDR1 and CDR2 from the germline V gene are DFQATT and SNEGSKA (reference sequence).

Many counts were recorded for this clonotype. The chain uses TRBV10-3 and TRBJ2-7; tentatively, D is TRBD2 (6 bases). The CDR3 has 12 residues. CDR1 and CDR2 (germline): ENHRY, SYGVKD. The V end lost 6 bases, the J end lost 4 bases, and 10 bases lay between the germline ends. The CDR3 reads CAISPRGYEQYF. The CDR3, as DNA: TGTGCCATCAGCCCGCGGGGTTACGAGCAGTACTTC.

This clonotype was seen many times. The V gene is TRBV12-3 or TRBV12-4, the J gene TRBJ2-2; perhaps TRBD2 as D (6 bases). This CDR3 is built from 14 residues. V lost 11 bases and J lost 0, with 13 bases in between. CDR3 nucleotide sequence: TGTGCCTCCCGGCGGGGAACGAACACCGGGGAGCTGTTTTTT. It specifies CASRRGTNTGELFF.

In its sample, this clonotype was seen many times. The chain uses TRBV20-1 and TRBJ1-1; D is undetermined. The CDR3 has 14 amino acids. Deletions cut 0 bases from V and 0 bases from J, with 8 bases between. The V gene's germline CDR1 is DFQATT and CDR2 SNEGSKA (reference sequence). The CDR3 coding sequence is TGCAGTGCTAGAGATGAACGCATGAACACTGAAGCTTTCTTT. Translation gives CSARDERMNTEAFF.

This clonotype was detected ten times or more. This chain joins TRBV20-1 and TRBJ2-1; D unclear. V was clipped by 0 bases and J by 5 bases, with 2 bases between them. The germline CDR1 and CDR2 sequences are DFQATT and SNEGSKA (reference sequence). CDR3 length equals 11 residues. The CDR3 loop reads CSARDHNEQFF. CDR3 in DNA: TGCAGTGCTAGAGACCACAATGAGCAGTTCTTC.

This clonotype was picked up many times. The chain recombines TRBV12-3 or TRBV12-4 with TRBJ1-2; no firm D call. The ends were cut back, 3 bases at V and 4 bases at J, with 6 bases in the middle. There are 12 residues in the CDR3. CDR3 amino acids: CASSFVPYGYTF. The CDR3 bases are TGTGCCAGCAGTTTTGTGCCCTATGGCTACACCTTC.

Concerning this clonotype: At one of its ends the junction is not consistent with the germline gene, which may arise from a read error. J is TRBJ1-5 and V is TRBV2; no firm D call. CDR3 size: 18 residues. Per the germline V gene, CDR1 is SNHLY and CDR2 is FYNNEI. The chain's CDR3 is CTSSLTTLGRYSNQPQHF. The CDR3 DNA follows: TGTACCAGCAGTCTGACTACGCTCGGCCGATATAGCAATCAGCCCCAGCATTTT.

The V gene is TRBV20-1, the J gene TRBJ2-7; a possible D gene is TRBD2 (5 bases). Trimming pared 0 bases from V and 3 bases from J, leaving 9 bases between. Germline V gene data show CDR1 as DFQATT and CDR2 as SNEGSKA (reference sequence). There are 13 residues in the CDR3. Here the CDR3 reads CSAREGADYEQYF. The CDR3 DNA follows: TGCAGTGCTAGAGAGGGAGCCGACTACGAGCAGTACTTC.

This clonotype was counted ten times or more. The chain uses TRBV20-1 and TRBJ2-2; D may be TRBD1 or TRBD2 (5 bases each). The CDR3 consists of 14 residues. Per the germline V gene, CDR1 is DFQATT and CDR2 is SNEGSKA (reference sequence). The V end lost 6 bases, the J end lost 5 bases, and 16 bases lay between the germline ends. The CDR3: CSARGKEGTGELFF. The CDR3 nucleotides read TGCAGTGCACGGGGCAAAGAGGGTACCGGGGAGCTGTTTTTT.

In its sample, this clonotype was seen a few times. The chain uses TRBV20-1 and TRBJ2-3; TRBD1 is a possible D gene (5 bases). CDR1 and CDR2 (germline): DFQATT, SNEGSKA (reference sequence). This CDR3 has 13 residues. V lost 7 bases and J lost 2, with 13 bases in between. The CDR3, as DNA: TGCAGTGGACGTGGGGCTCACACAGATACGCAGTATTTT. It is translated as CSGRGAHTDTQYF.

This clonotype was seen repeatedly, ten times or more. The chain recombines TRBV15 with TRBJ2-3; D is tentatively TRBD1 or TRBD2 (5 bases each). Germline CDR1 reads LNHNV; CDR2 reads YYDKDF (reference sequence). Between the trimmed V and J ends, which lost 0 bases and 3 bases, there was a span of 22 bases. The length of the CDR3 is 19 residues. CDR3 sequence (DNA): TGTGCCACCAGCAGAGATCGATATGAGGGGCCGAGCCATACAGATACGCAGTATTTT. This translates into CATSRDRYEGPSHTDTQYF.

This clonotype has only a few counts. The chain combines TRBV29-1 with TRBJ2-5, with 7 bases fitting TRBD2. Losses at the gene ends were 6 bases for V and 4 bases for J; bases not matched to a gene: 11. Germline assignment: CDR1 SQVTM and CDR2 ANQGSEA. The CDR3 consists of 14 residues. CDR3 residues: CSVRGGEWRETQYF. The CDR3 DNA follows: TGCAGCGTACGGGGAGGGGAATGGAGAGAGACCCAGTACTTC.

This clonotype was seen many times. This chain connects TRBV12-3 or TRBV12-4 to TRBJ2-2; TRBD1 agrees at 8 bases. The CDR3 consists of 17 residues. The V segment lost 4 bases and the J segment 5 bases; nucleotides outside the gene matches: 12. As DNA, the CDR3 is TGTGCCAGCAGTTCCTCAACTGGACAGGGTCGAACCGGGGAGCTGTTTTTT. Encoded protein: CASSSSTGQGRTGELFF.

This clonotype was picked up many times. This chain uses TRBV12-3 or TRBV12-4 with TRBJ1-1, with D unclear. The CDR3 contains 13 residues. The V and J ends lost 3 bases and 1 base respectively, with 6 bases between them. The CDR3 is CASSFRQNTEAFF. The CDR3 region has the DNA TGTGCCAGCAGTTTCCGGCAGAACACTGAAGCTTTCTTT.

This clonotype was detected ten times or more. CDR3 in amino acids: CSARKGPSGELFF. CDR3 DNA sequence: TGCAGTGCTAGAAAAGGACCGTCTGGGGAGCTGTTTTTT. The chain couples TRBV20-1 to TRBJ2-2; the D is unclear. The V end was cut by 2 bases, the J end by 8 bases, with 12 bases between. Germline loops: CDR1 DFQATT, CDR2 SNEGSKA (reference sequence). The CDR3 covers 13 residues.

This clonotype has a count of ten or more. The J gene is TRBJ2-7, the V gene TRBV11-1; possible D gene TRBD1, 5 bases. V shed 10 bases and J shed 2 bases, with 15 bases lying between them. CDR1 and CDR2 from the germline V gene are SGHAT and FQDESV (reference sequence). The CDR3 contains 13 residues. In DNA form, the CDR3 reads TGTGCCACCCAGGGAAAGGCTACCTACGAGCAGTACTTC. Protein: CATQGKATYEQYF.

A word on this clonotype: At one boundary the junction diverges from the germline segment, which might be a read error. The chain has TRBV10-3 and TRBJ2-2, with TRBD2 matching 8 bases. The germline gives CDR1 ENHRY, CDR2 SYGVKD. The CDR3 is 16 amino acids. The CDR3 sequence is CTISGYGGADTGELFF. As DNA, the CDR3 is TGTACCATCAGTGGCTACGGGGGGGCGGACACCGGGGAGCTGTTTTTT.

This clonotype came up many times. V usage is TRBV5-1 and J usage is TRBJ1-1; 7 bases match TRBD1. The CDR3 is 16 residues long. The V segment lost 2 bases and the J segment 4 bases; nucleotides outside the gene matches: 11. CDR1 is SGHRS and CDR2 is YFSETQ in the germline V gene. This chain's CDR3 is CASSFHTGDRGTEAFF. In DNA form, the CDR3 reads TGCGCCAGCAGCTTCCATACAGGGGACCGGGGCACTGAAGCTTTCTTT.

This clonotype was found many times. This chain uses TRBV4-3 with TRBJ2-2; TRBD1 or TRBD2 may be the D gene (5 bases each). V lost 5 bases and J 2 bases, leaving 15 bases between the germline ends. Germline V gene data show CDR1 as LGHNA and CDR2 as YSLEER. The CDR3 is 16 residues long. The CDR3 DNA reads as TGCGCCAGCAGCTTTACCGGGACCACTAACACCGGGGAGCTGTTTTTT. This gives the protein CASSFTGTTNTGELFF.